Below are 21 T cell receptor beta chains sequenced from a single sample in a study of T cell repertoires in ileal Crohn's disease. TCRdb's table, derived via immunoSEQ multiplex PCR, lists solely in-frame clones and lacks some. The table lists some 60,000 clones, about 89% of them singletons. Time point: neoterminal ileum biopsy at postoperative endoscopy, about 6 months after surgery. The sequencing input was ileal tissue. These receptor sequences come from an adult with Crohn's disease.

The chain combines TRBV11-3 with TRBJ2-5; D perhaps matches TRBD2 (6 bases). Germline loops: CDR1 SGHNT, CDR2 YENEEA. V shed 8 bases and J shed 5 bases, with 12 bases lying between them. This CDR3 spans 12 amino acids. The CDR3 sequence is CASVGTRETQYF. CDR3 sequence (DNA): TGTGCCAGCGTAGGGACTCGGGAGACCCAGTACTTC. Full variable domain (outside the CDR3, taken from reference TRBV11-3 and TRBJ2-5): EAGVVQSPRYKIIEKKQPVAFWCNPISGHNTLYWYLQNLGQGPELLIRYENEEAVDDSQLPKDRFSAERLKGVDSTLKIQPAELGDSAVYLCASVGTRETQYFGPGTRLLVL.

This rearrangement joins TRBV7-6 to TRBJ1-1; 8 nucleotides match TRBD1. CDR1 SGHVS and CDR2 FNYEAQ come from the germline V gene. J was trimmed by 4 bases and V by 6 bases; bases with no gene match: 7. The CDR3 is 14 residues long. Here the CDR3 reads CASRTGGASTEAFF. The CDR3 DNA is TGTGCCAGCAGAACAGGGGGGGCTAGCACTGAAGCTTTCTTT.

The V gene is TRBV6-1, the J gene TRBJ1-1, with TRBD1 identical over 7 bases. CDR1 MNHNS and CDR2 SASEGT come from the germline V gene. V shed 8 bases and J 0 bases; nucleotides not matched to a gene: 9. The CDR3 is 15 residues long. In DNA, the CDR3 is TGTGCCAGCCATGAGGGACAGAGCATGAACACTGAAGCTTTCTTT. Translating gives CASHEGQSMNTEAFF.

This rearrangement joins TRBV9 to TRBJ2-1; 9 positions match TRBD2. The germline gives CDR1 SGDLS, CDR2 YYNGEE. The V segment lost 0 bases and the J segment 7 bases; nucleotides outside the gene matches: 8. The CDR3 is made up of 16 amino acids. CDR3 sequence reads: CASSVVVAGAQNEQFF. CDR3 bases: TGTGCCAGCAGCGTAGTTGTAGCGGGGGCCCAGAATGAGCAGTTCTTC.

The chain employs TRBV5-1 and TRBJ1-1; 7 nucleotides line up with TRBD1. This CDR3 comprises 14 residues. V lost 2 bases and J lost 0; bases outside the gene matches: 1. Germline CDR1 reads SGHRS; CDR2 reads YFSETQ. Here the CDR3 DNA reads TGCGCCAGCAGCTTAGGGGGCTTGAACACTGAAGCTTTCTTT. Amino acids: CASSLGGLNTEAFF.

The CDR3 here is CASSSLQGRNQPQHF. The DNA of the CDR3 is TGTGCCAGCAGTTCCCTACAGGGTCGGAATCAGCCCCAGCATTTT. The chain couples TRBV6-5 to TRBJ1-5, with TRBD1 as a possible D gene (6 bases). CDR3 length: 15 amino acids. Germline CDR1 and CDR2: MNHEY and SVGAGI. V shed 4 bases and J shed 4 bases, with 14 bases lying between them.

The chain joins TRBV15 to TRBJ1-5, with TRBD1 matching over 10 bases. The CDR3 runs to 15 residues. With 8 bases clipped from V and 7 bases from J, the junction kept 11 bases outside the gene matches. Germline assignment: CDR1 LNHNV and CDR2 YYDKDF (reference sequence). CDR3 bases: TGTGCCACCGGGACAGGGGTGGCGGGGGACCAGCCCCAGCATTTT. Translation: CATGTGVAGDQPQHF. Using reference TRBV15 and TRBJ1-5 for the parts outside the CDR3, the full variable domain is DAMVIQNPRYQVTQFGKPVTLSCSQTLNHNVMYWYQQKSSQAPKLLFHYYDKDFNNEADTPDNFQSRRPNTSFCFLDIRSPGLGDTAMYLCATGTGVAGDQPQHFGDGTRLSIL.

V usage is TRBV5-6 and J usage is TRBJ2-1; 11 nucleotides line up with TRBD1. The CDR3 covers 13 residues. With 5 bases clipped from V and 7 bases from J, the junction kept 2 bases outside the gene matches. Germline V gene lookup returns CDR1 SGHDT and CDR2 YYEEEE. DNA for the CDR3: TGTGCCAGCAGGGGACAGGGGGAAAATGAGCAGTTCTTC. This sequence encodes CASRGQGENEQFF.

This clone showed up just once. The chain carries TRBV5-6 and TRBJ1-2; D is ambiguous. CDR1 and CDR2 from the germline V gene are SGHDT and YYEEEE. The CDR3 covers 13 residues. Trimming took 5 bases from V and 8 from J, leaving 16 bases between them. This CDR3 is CASSFTQPWGYTF. The CDR3 coding sequence is TGTGCCAGCAGTTTTACACAGCCATGGGGCTACACCTTC.

The chain combines TRBV11-3 with TRBJ1-1; D might be TRBD1 (5 bases). The CDR3 runs to 14 residues. Trimming removed 3 bases from V and 1 base from J, with 9 bases in between. CDR1 and CDR2 (germline): SGHNT, YENEEA. CDR3 loop: CASSFGTSNTEAFF. DNA of the CDR3: TGTGCCAGCAGCTTCGGGACTTCGAACACTGAAGCTTTCTTT.

CDR3 amino acids: CASERLERNEQFF. DNA of the CDR3: TGTGCCAGCGAGCGTTTAGAGAGAAATGAGCAGTTCTTC. The chain couples TRBV7-2 to TRBJ2-1; D gene unclear. This CDR3 is 13 amino acids long. Trimming shortened V by 8 bases and J by 7 bases, and 15 bases separated the two germline ends. Looked up from germline, CDR1 is SGHTA and CDR2 is FQGNSA.

The chain employs TRBV27 and TRBJ2-1, with unresolved D. There are 14 residues in the CDR3. Germline V gives CDR1 MNHEY, CDR2 SMNVEV (reference sequence). V was pared by 6 bases and J by 3 bases, with 12 bases between. Here the CDR3 DNA reads TGTGCCAGCAGCCGAAGACAAGTCTACAATGAGCAGTTCTTC. It translates to CASSRRQVYNEQFF.

DNA for the CDR3: TGTGCCAGCAGTGAATCTGGGAGCTATGGCTACACCTTC. It translates to CASSESGSYGYTF. The genes are TRBV2 and TRBJ1-2; D gene uncertain. Germline V CDR1 and CDR2: SNHLY, FYNNEI. Trimming left V 2 bases short and J 4 bases short, with 8 bases between. The CDR3 spans 13 residues.

V is TRBV7-9 and J is TRBJ1-3; possible D gene TRBD1, 6 bases. Trimming took off 4 bases at V and 0 bases at J, with 16 bases between the two ends. CDR1 is SEHNR and CDR2 is FQNEAQ in the germline V gene (reference sequence). The CDR3 extends over 17 amino acids. The CDR3: CASSSTGFTVSGNTIYF. The CDR3 DNA sequence: TGTGCCAGCAGCTCGACAGGTTTTACCGTCTCTGGAAACACCATATATTTT.

V usage is TRBV27 and J usage is TRBJ1-5; D call uncertain. From germline, CDR1 is MNHEY and CDR2 SMNVEV (reference sequence). Between the trimmed V and J ends, which lost 2 bases and 3 bases, there was a span of 2 bases. The CDR3 totals 12 residues. CDR3 nucleotide sequence: TGTGCCAGCAGTTTACTCAATCAGCCCCAGCATTTT. Its protein product is CASSLLNQPQHF.

The chain recombines TRBV15 with TRBJ1-4; 8 bases map to TRBD1. This CDR3 has 19 residues. The trim removed 4 bases at V and 1 base at J, leaving 14 bases unmatched. Germline loops: CDR1 LNHNV, CDR2 YYDKDF (reference sequence). CDR3 nucleotide sequence: TGTGCCACCAGCACGGCGGGGTTGACAACAGGGGGAACTAATGAAAAACTGTTTTTT. This translates into CATSTAGLTTGGTNEKLFF.

DNA of the CDR3: TGTGCCAGCAGCCACGCAGAATACTCCTACGAGCAGTACTTC. This translates into CASSHAEYSYEQYF. The J gene is TRBJ2-7, the V gene TRBV4-2; D call uncertain. The CDR3 has 14 residues. Germline assignment: CDR1 LGHNA and CDR2 YNFKEQ. V was shortened by 3 bases and J by 0 bases, with 9 bases between the two germline ends.

V gene TRBV18 combines with J gene TRBJ2-2; 8 bases line up with TRBD2. Trimming removed 4 bases from V and 7 bases from J; junction bases left unmatched: 8. The CDR3 length is 15 residues. Germline CDR1 is KGHSH and CDR2 is LQKENI. The DNA for the CDR3 is TGTGCCAGCTCACAGAGGACTAGCAGTGGCGGGGAGCTGTTTTTT. It specifies CASSQRTSSGGELFF.

This chain links TRBV9 with TRBJ2-1, with 7 bases aligning to TRBD1. The CDR3 loop spans 17 amino acids. V trimming: 3 bases; J trimming: 4 bases; junction bases outside the gene matches: 13. Germline V gives CDR1 SGDLS, CDR2 YYNGEE. The CDR3 is CASSDTLTGPRYNEQFF. The CDR3 bases are TGTGCCAGCAGCGATACCTTGACAGGGCCCCGTTACAATGAGCAGTTCTTC.

The CDR3 coding sequence is TGTGCCAGCAGAGAACCGGGACAGGGGGCGGATGAGCAGTTCTTC. This gives the protein CASREPGQGADEQFF. The chain uses TRBV11-2 and TRBJ2-1, with 12 bases fitting TRBD1. CDR1 SGHAT and CDR2 FQNNGV come from the germline V gene. This CDR3 region has 15 residues. Trimming took 6 bases from V and 8 from J; bases not matched to a gene: 8. The full variable domain, in which reference TRBV11-2 and TRBJ2-1 provide the parts outside the CDR3, is EAGVAQSPRYKIIEKRQSVAFWCNPISGHATLYWYQQILGQGPKLLIQFQNNGVVDDSQLPKDRFSAERLKGVDSTLKIQPAKLEDSAVYLCASREPGQGADEQFFGPGTRLTVL.

The DNA for the CDR3 is TGTGCCAGCATTTCGGCCAGGGGGGATCCTGGCTACACCTTC. This translates into CASISARGDPGYTF. The chain carries TRBV7-9 and TRBJ1-2; TRBD1 aligns across 7 bases. The V gene's germline CDR1 is SEHNR and CDR2 FQNEAQ (reference sequence). CDR3 size: 14 residues. V lost 7 bases to trimming and J lost 7 bases; unmatched junction nucleotides: 12.